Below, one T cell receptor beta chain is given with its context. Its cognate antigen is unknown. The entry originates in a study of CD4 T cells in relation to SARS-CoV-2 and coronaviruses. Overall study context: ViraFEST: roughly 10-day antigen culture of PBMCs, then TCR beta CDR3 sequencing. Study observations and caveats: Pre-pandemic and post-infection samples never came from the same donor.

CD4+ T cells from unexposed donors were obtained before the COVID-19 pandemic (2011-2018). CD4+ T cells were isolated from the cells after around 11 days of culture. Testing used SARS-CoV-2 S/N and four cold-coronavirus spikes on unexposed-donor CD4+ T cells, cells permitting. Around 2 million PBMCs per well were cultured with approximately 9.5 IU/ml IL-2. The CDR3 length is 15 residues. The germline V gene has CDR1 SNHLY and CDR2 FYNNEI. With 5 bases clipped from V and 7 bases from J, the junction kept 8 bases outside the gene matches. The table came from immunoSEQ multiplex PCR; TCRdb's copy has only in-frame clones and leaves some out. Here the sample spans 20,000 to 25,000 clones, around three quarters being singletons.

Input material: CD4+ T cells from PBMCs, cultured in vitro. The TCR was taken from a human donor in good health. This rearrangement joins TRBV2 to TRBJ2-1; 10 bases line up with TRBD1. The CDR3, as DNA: TGTGCCAGCAGTTTAAGACAGGGGGCCGGAAATGAGCAGTTCTTC. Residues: CASSLRQGAGNEQFF.